This T cell receptor (beta chain) emerged from a study of cytomegalovirus exposure and HLA in healthy donors (dated by TCRdb to 2015 to 2018). In terms of the full investigation: An earlier analysis of under 600 of the donors reported 250 to 300 Gb of sequence data and 117 million unique TCR beta sequences from 190 million or so T cells. To predict cytomegalovirus infection status, the study brought together high-throughput TCR immunosequencing, statistical association of individual TCRs with disease status, and machine learning. The genetic ancestry cluster associated with self-reported Caucasian donors included 65% to 90% of the 398 genotyped donors. Along with the roughly 700-subject first cohort, a separate validation cohort of over a hundred different subjects was used. In a later genetic analysis, genome-wide SNP genotypes for 398 of the 666 donors were used, and that subset was treated as a discovery cohort. Among about 400 genotyped donors of the cohort, an average of approximately 240,000 unique TCR beta nucleotide sequences was sequenced per donor, of which about 19% were non-productive. Several DR-DQ haplotypes were handled as single units for association and clustering, since linkage in the cohort was strong. Rather than drawing on any new phenotypic data, the later analysis identified candidate immune exposures from TCR beta sequences and the way those sequences occurred across donors. Every discovery cohort repertoire had been produced on one sequencing platform. Roughly 310 gigabases of sequencing data and 70 million to 85 million unique TCR sequences were included in an early release covering around 650 HLA-typed donors. Alongside the repertoire data, information on donor age, sex, ethnicity and CMV serostatus was compiled. The study was designed to test whether signatures of past pathogen exposure could be identified by cataloging public T cell receptors. HLA typing included class I and class II loci at four-digit resolution. A later analysis re-examined previously published TCR beta repertoires from several hundred donors and added high-resolution HLA genotyping to investigate patterns of TCR occurrence. The number of donors typed differed by locus, with about 629-640 for A, B, C, DRB1 and DQB1, roughly 520 for DQA1, some 570 for DPA1, and roughly 450 for DPB1. An earlier analysis of 587 of the donors used high-throughput TCR beta sequencing to judge whether each TCR beta V gene segment behaved as functional or pseudogenic. The study used immunosequencing to profile the T cell repertoires of under 700 subjects and linked those repertoires to cytomegalovirus serostatus.

Regarding this clone: Its antigen target is currently unknown. Base qualities are not at hand, and no much larger clone is one base apart.

To prepare the library, the immunoSEQ multiplex PCR assay was applied. For the multiplex PCR, a mixture combining 60 forward primers for TCR Vbeta segments and 13 reverse primers for TCR Jbeta segments was used. The CDR3 region of rearranged TCR beta genes was amplified from genomic DNA by a multiplex PCR assay. Amplified TCR beta libraries were sequenced as 87-base-pair reads on the Illumina HiSeq System. The study's processing was this. Across the roughly 640 repertoires, a later analysis counted 80 million or so unique TCR beta chains, roughly 11 million of which were shared by at least two donors. A nearest-neighbor algorithm error-corrected the raw reads and collapsed the reads into unique sequences, merging closely related sequences to remove PCR and sequencing errors. Alignment of CDR3 sequences to IMGT reference sequences was used to assign V, D and J gene segments. For a sequence to be retained, a match of at least six nucleotides was required to both a V gene segment and a J gene segment. Rearrangements were called productive when the CDR3 lacked stop codons and stayed in frame with V and J; all others were non-productive. Following IMGT convention, CDR3 was defined as the stretch from the second conserved V-encoded cysteine to the conserved J-encoded phenylalanine. The earlier analysis of about 620 of the donors excluded sequences that lacked an unambiguous match to a single V gene segment. In an earlier analysis of 450 to 750 of the donors, a V segment was called functional when productive rearrangements were above 56.7%, and segregating when the standard deviation between donors exceeded 5%. To diagnose cytomegalovirus status from the catalog of TCR beta chain sequences, a statistical classification framework was built. In a later analysis, V and J genes were assigned by comparing TCR nucleotide sequences against IMGT/GENE-DB human TR gene sequences. Using the TCRdist pipeline, a later analysis assigned CDR3 sequences along with most-parsimonious VDJ recombination scenarios. In a later analysis, every TCR beta chain was defined by the combination of its CDR3 amino acid sequence and its V-gene family, and reads without a unique V-gene family were dropped. As a way to deal with suspected cross-contamination and a sequencing artifact, a later analysis dropped 592 nucleotide sequences that were highly shared and had low generation probability. A later analysis calculated a clonal expansion index for each public chain from normalized within-repertoire ranks of inferred template counts. A later analysis computed generation probabilities with a VDJ recombination model fitted to out-of-frame rearrangements, and checked the results against IGoR. A later analysis scored TCR-TCR, TCR-HLA and TCR-CMV co-occurrence with hypergeometric tests, applying a repertoire-size bias correction to TCR pairs. To estimate false discovery rates, a later analysis permuted the HLA or CMV assignments 20 times. In a later analysis, co-occurring TCRs were grouped using DBSCAN, and TCRdist sequence similarity was added for clustering within HLA-allele-positive subsets. Repertoires with fewer than 30,000 or more than 120,000 public chains were left out of co-occurrence clustering, as were a handful of repertoires with anomalous nucleotide sharing. As stored in TCRdb, this immuneACCESS dataset retains in-frame rearrangements with V and J assigned. A fraction of the clones does not appear; measured against another copy, unresolved V genes explain less than half of the discrepancy, and the remainder lacks a known reason. For V, J and clone size, that table is used; D and trimming come from the DNA. This sample comprises around 140,000 clones, 77% of them detected only once. Over 0.8% of the sample comes from the top ten.

For CDR1 and CDR2, the germline V gene lists SGHTA and FQGNSA. The junction shows trimming of 0 bases on V and 7 bases on J, and the gene matches do not reach 7 bases of it. CDR3 length: 15 amino acids, cysteine to phenylalanine. Only CDR3 DNA remains: 45 bases, in frame from the first base. The research as a whole found: In a later analysis, most CMV-associated TCR beta chains were found to appear HLA-restricted, with HLA associations seemingly driven largely by CMV exposure. When HLA alleles, especially DR and DQ, strongly co-occurred, TCR associations were difficult to assign to individual alleles. The only immune exposure information available for the cohort was CMV serostatus. While some public TCRs were present in many individuals, most TCR sequences turned up only very rarely across donors. A further reported finding was that TCR beta sequences accurately predicted the HLA-A and HLA-B alleles for most subjects in the first cohort. A cluster of highly shared sequence variants was judged likely to be a technical artifact of the sequencing pipeline. In a later analysis, 16,951 TCR beta sequences were associated with specific HLA alleles at a false discovery rate of 0.05. Because counts were too low, seventeen rarely observed V segments, including chromosome 9 orphons, were left out of the earlier analysis of approximately 580 of the donors. A later analysis found that TCR association rates varied across HLA loci, with DRB1 alleles showing the most associated TCRs and HLA-C alleles the fewest. An association between a missense DCLRE1C variant and V-gene and J-gene trimming of TCR beta chains was found in a later genetic analysis and replicated in an independent cohort. In both the original and validation cohorts, the classifier was reported to diagnose cytomegalovirus status with high specificity and sensitivity. A total of 164 TCR beta chains were listed by the study as associated with cytomegalovirus. Because some donors lacked HLA typing at each locus, the association tests relied only on the typed subset. The authors suggested that the approach could potentially be generalized to other disease states and immunological phenotypes. According to a later analysis, parvovirus B19, influenza, CMV and Epstein-Barr virus appeared linked to several top co-occurrence clusters. A later analysis found that HLA-associated TCR beta chains were more clonally expanded and had lower generation probabilities than equally common non-associated chains. Three of the identified cytomegalovirus-associated TCR beta chains were confirmed in vitro to be specific for cytomegalovirus antigens. Broadly in line with IMGT annotations, most TCR beta V segments showed up in productive rearrangements about 87% or about 30% of the time in an earlier analysis of several hundred of the donors. This cohort had only TCR beta chains sequenced, and the lack of alpha or paired-chain data limited which features could be detected. Some IMGT-functional V segments, including TRBV6-2 and TRBV6-3, could not be told apart with the 87-base-pair reads, so those segments were excluded. Compared with the 666-donor mean, donors in an Asian-associated ancestry cluster had fewer N-insertions in productive TCRs, according to a later genetic analysis. Correlated functional status among segregating V segments might reflect linkage disequilibrium, but an unknown experimental factor could not be ruled out. Sequencing depth was assumed to be roughly uniform across donors in the presence/absence analyses, though that assumption may not hold.

The cohort was made up of 666 healthy bone marrow donors. Cohort members were all nominally healthy when sampled, although unrecorded immune exposures were likely present. The donor was CMV seronegative and was included in the group of approximately 350 seronegative cohort members. A peripheral blood sample was provided by each donor, and peripheral blood mononuclear cells were used for TCR beta sequencing. Genomic DNA was extracted from the blood cell samples with the Qiagen DNeasy Blood Extraction Kit. The sequencing input was PBMCs. The receptor was isolated from a woman in her sixties or seventies in good health and CMV-seronegative. Recombination linked TRBV7-2 to TRBJ2-7; 9 middle bases align to TRBD1. The DNA sequence is as follows: TGTGCCAGCAGCTTAGCGGCCACAGGGGGCAGGGAGCAGTACTTC. It encodes CASSLAATGGREQYF.